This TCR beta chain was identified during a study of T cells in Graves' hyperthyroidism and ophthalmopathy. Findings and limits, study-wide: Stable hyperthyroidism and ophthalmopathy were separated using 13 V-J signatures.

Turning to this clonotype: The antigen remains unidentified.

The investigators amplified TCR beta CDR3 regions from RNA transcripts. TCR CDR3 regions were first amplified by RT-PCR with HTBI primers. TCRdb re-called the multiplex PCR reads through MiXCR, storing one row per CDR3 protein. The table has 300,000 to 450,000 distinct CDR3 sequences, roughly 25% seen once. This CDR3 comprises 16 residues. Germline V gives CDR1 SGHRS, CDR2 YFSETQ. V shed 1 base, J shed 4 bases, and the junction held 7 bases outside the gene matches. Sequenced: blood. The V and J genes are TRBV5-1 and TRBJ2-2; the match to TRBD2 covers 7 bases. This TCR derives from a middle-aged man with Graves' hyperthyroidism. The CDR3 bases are TGCGCCAGCAGCTTGATAGGGTCGGGGGGCACCGGGGAGCTGTTTTTT. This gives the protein CASSLIGSGGTGELFF.